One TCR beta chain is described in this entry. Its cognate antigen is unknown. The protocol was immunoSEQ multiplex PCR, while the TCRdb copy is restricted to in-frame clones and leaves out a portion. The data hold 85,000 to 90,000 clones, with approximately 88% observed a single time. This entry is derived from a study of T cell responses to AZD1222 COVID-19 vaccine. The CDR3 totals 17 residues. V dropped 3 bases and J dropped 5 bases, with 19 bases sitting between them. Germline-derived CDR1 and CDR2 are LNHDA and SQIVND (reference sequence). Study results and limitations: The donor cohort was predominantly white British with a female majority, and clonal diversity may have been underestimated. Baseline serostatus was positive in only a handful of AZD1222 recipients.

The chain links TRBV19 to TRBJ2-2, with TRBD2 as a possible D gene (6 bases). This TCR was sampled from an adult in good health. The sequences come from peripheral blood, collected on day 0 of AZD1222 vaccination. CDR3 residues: CASSICLGPLATGELFF. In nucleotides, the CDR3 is TGTGCCAGTAGTATTTGTTTGGGGCCACTAGCAACCGGGGAGCTGTTTTTT.